This T cell receptor (beta chain) derives from a study of CD8 T cells in Susac syndrome. CDR1 and CDR2 from the germline V gene are LGHDT and YNNKEL (reference sequence). CDR3 size: 14 residues. J lost 5 bases, V lost 4 bases, and 6 bases had no gene match. TCR beta from blood CD8+ and CD4+ T cells was sequenced. Negative isolation was used for CD8+ and CD4+ T cells, and FACS enrichment was applied to TEMRA cells. After extraction with the RNeasy kit, roughly 0.45 to 1 ug of the RNA was reverse transcribed using random hexamers. The amplification used immunoSEQ multiplex PCR on TCR beta CDR3; it spanned 54 Vbeta and 13 Jbeta. Each CDR3 protein is one row after TCRdb ran MiXCR on the immunoSEQ multiplex PCR reads. Of 150,000 to 200,000 distinct CDR3 sequences listed, about 95% were seen once; the top ten hold roughly 0.13%.

This receptor was obtained from a human donor in good health. The chain joins TRBV3-1 to TRBJ1-1; 8 nucleotides line up with TRBD1. The sample consisted of CD4+ T cells from PBMCs. The CDR3 nucleotides are TGTGCCAGCAGCCTCGGACAGGGTAGTACTGAAGCTTTCTTT. Its translation is CASSLGQGSTEAFF.